The 8 T cell receptor beta chains listed next were all sequenced from one sample in a study of blood T cell repertoires in COVID-19. Clones were sequenced by immunoSEQ multiplex PCR, and TCRdb holds only the in-frame ones, with some missing. The table has over 45,000 clones, around 82% seen once; the top ten hold over 5%. Sequencing was done on a sample of peripheral blood. The origin of the receptors is a woman aged 80 or older with acute or convalescent COVID-19.

The chain joins TRBV3-1 (or the pseudogene TRBV3-2) to TRBJ1-6; D gene uncertain. The V and J ends lost 1 base and 4 bases respectively, with 11 bases between them. Germline CDR1 LGHDT, CDR2 YNNKEL (reference sequence). The CDR3 extends over 16 amino acids. The CDR3 nucleotides are TGTGCCAGCAGCCAAGCGGGGAGCGGATATAATTCACCCCTCCACTTT. Protein product: CASSQAGSGYNSPLHF.

The chain employs TRBV6-6 and TRBJ1-6; D perhaps matches TRBD1 (6 bases). The CDR3 covers 16 residues. Trimming took off 0 bases at V and 6 bases at J, with 12 bases between the two ends. Germline-derived CDR1 and CDR2 are MNHNY and SVGAGI (reference sequence). The CDR3 sequence is CASSYSARGGNSPLHF. The CDR3 nucleotides read TGTGCCAGCAGTTACTCAGCCAGGGGTGGTAATTCACCCCTCCACTTT.

This rearrangement joins TRBV19 to TRBJ2-3; D is undetermined. With 3 bases removed from V and 1 base from J, the gap between germline ends came to 8 bases. The CDR3 is 14 residues long. CDR1 and CDR2 (germline): LNHDA, SQIVND (reference sequence). The CDR3 DNA reads as TGTGCCAGTAGTATTTTTGGAGGCACAGATACGCAGTATTTT. Its translation: CASSIFGGTDTQYF. Full variable domain (missing parts from reference TRBV19 and TRBJ2-3): DGGITQSPKYLFRKEGQNVTLSCEQNLNHDAMYWYRQDPGQGLRLIYYSQIVNDFQKGDIAEGYSVSREKKESFPLTVTSAQKNPTAFYLCASSIFGGTDTQYFGPGTRLTVL.

The V and J genes are TRBV5-1 and TRBJ2-3, with 11 bases fitting TRBD1. There are 17 residues in the CDR3. V lost 2 bases, J lost 3 bases, and 8 bases stayed unmatched. Per the germline V gene, CDR1 is SGHRS and CDR2 is YFSETQ. The CDR3 sequence: CASSFAPGQGATDTQYF. In nucleotides, the CDR3 is TGCGCCAGCAGCTTCGCCCCTGGACAGGGGGCAACAGATACGCAGTATTTT.

The chain links TRBV20-1 to TRBJ2-5; D is unresolved. The germline V gene has CDR1 DFQATT and CDR2 SNEGSKA (reference sequence). The CDR3 has 11 residues. V lost 3 bases and J 6 bases, leaving 8 bases between the germline ends. The CDR3 DNA reads TGCAGTGCTAGGAGCGAAAAGACCCAGTACTTC. Protein sequence: CSARSEKTQYF.

Only one count was recorded for this clone. The V gene is TRBV9, the J gene TRBJ2-3, with 9 bases lining up with TRBD2. Trimming at V came to 1 base and at J to 0 bases, leaving 6 bases not matched to a gene. The length of the CDR3 is 17 residues. Germline V lookup: CDR1 SGDLS, CDR2 YYNGEE. The CDR3 coding sequence is TGTGCCAGCAGCGTAAGGGGACTAGCTCTGAGCACAGATACGCAGTATTTT. Its protein product is CASSVRGLALSTDTQYF.

This clone showed up just once. The rearrangement uses TRBV6-5 and TRBJ1-2, with D possibly matching TRBD1 (6 bases). The CDR3 is 14 amino acids. Between the trimmed V and J ends, which lost 7 bases and 2 bases, there was a span of 14 bases. The germline gives CDR1 MNHEY, CDR2 SVGAGI. CDR3 sequence: CASIREGENYGYTF. The CDR3 DNA sequence: TGTGCCAGCATCCGAGAGGGGGAAAACTATGGCTACACCTTC.

This clone was seen only a few times. V is TRBV5-1 and J is TRBJ2-7; D remains unclear. The length of the CDR3 is 13 residues. The V end lost 0 bases, the J end lost 2 bases, and 6 bases lay between the germline ends. Germline values: CDR1 SGHRS, CDR2 YFSETQ. CDR3: CASSLGGTYEQYF. The CDR3 nucleotides are TGCGCCAGCAGCTTGGGCGGAACCTACGAGCAGTACTTC.